Presented here are 5 T cell receptor beta chains from one specimen sequenced in a study of OX40 agonist ivuxolimab in advanced cancers. TCRdb keeps only in-frame clones here, not all; method: immunoSEQ multiplex PCR. The repertoire holds 90,000 or so clones, with 90% to 95% as singletons. The sample here was CD4+ or CD8+ T cells sorted from blood, taken in a trial of the OX40 agonist ivuxolimab. The receptors originated from an adult with an advanced solid tumor such as melanoma, head and neck, liver or kidney cancer.

This clone was seen a single time. The gene calls are TRBV5-4 and TRBJ2-2, with 9 bases that match TRBD1. This CDR3 is 15 amino acids long. The V segment lost 0 bases and the J segment 4 bases; nucleotides outside the gene matches: 1. Germline CDR1 is SGHNT and CDR2 is YYREEE (reference sequence). The CDR3 spells CASSLGDRVTGELFF. The DNA for the CDR3 is TGTGCCAGCAGCTTGGGGGACAGGGTCACCGGGGAGCTGTTTTTT. The variable domain in full, with the rest retrieved from reference TRBV5-4 and TRBJ2-2, is ETGVTQSPTHLIKTRGQQVTLRCSSQSGHNTVSWYQQALGQGPQFIFQYYREEENGRGNFPPRFSGLQFPNYSSELNVNALELDDSALYLCASSLGDRVTGELFFGEGSRLTVL.

This chain uses TRBV7-6 with TRBJ2-7; 7 nucleotides line up with TRBD2. The CDR3 is 15 residues long. With 1 base clipped from V and 3 bases from J, the junction kept 6 bases outside the gene matches. Germline CDR1 and CDR2: SGHVS and FNYEAQ. As DNA, the CDR3 is TGTGCCAGCAGCTTAGATGGCAGGGAGGGCTACGAGCAGTACTTC. Translated, it gives CASSLDGREGYEQYF.

This clone appeared once. This chain uses TRBV7-2 with TRBJ2-7, with TRBD2 matching over 13 bases. V gave up 5 bases and J gave up 3 bases; unmatched junction bases: 7. CDR1 and CDR2 from the germline V gene are SGHTA and FQGNSA. This CDR3 spans 16 amino acids. The chain's CDR3 is CASSMAGTSGNYEQYF. CDR3 DNA sequence: TGTGCCAGCAGCATGGCCGGGACTAGCGGGAACTACGAGCAGTACTTC.

The CDR3 spells CASSQLGQPYNEQFF. The CDR3 DNA reads TGTGCCAGCAGCCAGTTGGGACAGCCATACAATGAGCAGTTCTTC. This sequence joins TRBV7-2 and TRBJ2-1, with TRBD1 matching 7 bases. CDR3 length: 15 amino acids. Germline V gives CDR1 SGHTA, CDR2 FQGNSA. Trimming took 5 bases from V and 4 from J; bases not matched to a gene: 8.

The rearrangement joins TRBV28 to TRBJ1-5; maybe TRBD1 (5 bases). CDR1 is MDHEN and CDR2 is SYDVKM in the germline V gene. Trimming cost V 7 bases and J 4 bases, with 17 bases left between them. The CDR3 is made up of 15 amino acids. CDR3 sequence (DNA): TGTGCCAGCAAGGTTTCGGGAAGGGGAAATCAGCCCCAGCATTTT. It encodes CASKVSGRGNQPQHF. The whole variable domain, filled in from reference TRBV28 and TRBJ1-5, reads DVKVTQSSRYLVKRTGEKVFLECVQDMDHENMFWYRQDPGLGLRLIYFSYDVKMKEKGDIPEGYSVSREKKERFSLILESASTNQTSMYLCASKVSGRGNQPQHFGDGTRLSIL.